This T cell receptor beta chain came from a study of regulatory and conventional T cells in RAG deficiency. Blood CD4+ CD25-low CD127-high conventional T cells supplied the genomic DNA template. Study-wide results and limits: Compared with controls, unique Treg TCR beta sequences dropped roughly 94-fold in Omenn syndrome and CID/AS. Patient subsets had shorter CDR3s; Omenn Treg-Tconv overlap exceeded 80%.

A note on this clone: The antigen remains undetermined.

Here immunoSEQ multiplex PCR was the method, and the copy in TCRdb shows in-frame clones only, minus some. This table holds some 20,000 clones, 85% to 95% found once. The V end lost 5 bases, the J end lost 4 bases, and 15 bases lay between the germline ends. The CDR3 runs 14 residues. Germline V gives CDR1 MNHEY, CDR2 SVGAGI. The sample was also linked to a second study, of regulatory T cells. That work states: The primer mix had 52 TRBV and 13 TRBJ primers.

Sequencing input: CD4+ T cells sorted from blood. The receptor was isolated from a human donor in good health. The chain uses TRBV6-5 and TRBJ2-7; TRBD1 or TRBD2 may be the D gene (6 bases each). The CDR3 DNA sequence: TGTGCCAGCAGTCGGGAAACGGGGGCTTACGAGCAGTACTTC. Translating it yields CASSRETGAYEQYF.